A selection of T cell receptor beta chains follows, all from one sample in a study of T cell responses to AZD1222 COVID-19 vaccine. Libraries were prepared by immunoSEQ multiplex PCR; TCRdb keeps only in-frame clonotypes and omits some of them. Among about 110,000 clones listed, roughly 88% were seen once. The sample consisted of peripheral blood, taken on day 0 of AZD1222 vaccination. Source of these receptors: an adult in good health. Each CDR3 is given with its conserved first and last residue. Fields, in order: V gene, clone size, J gene, D gene, CDR3 protein, CDR3 DNA. The D gene is left open where the match is weak. Clone size is not always given. Where it is, it says once, few, many or a class for expanded clones.

TRBV19	once	TRBJ2-7	.	CASSPRDNYEQYF	TGTGCCAGTAGTCCCCGGGACAATTACGAGCAGTACTTC
TRBV10-3	.	TRBJ2-3	TRBD1	CAISKGARGDTQYF	TGTGCCATCAGTAAGGGGGCGAGGGGAGATACGCAGTATTTT
TRBV19	.	TRBJ1-2	TRBD1	CASIGQVSYGYTF	TGTGCCAGTATCGGACAGGTTTCCTATGGCTACACCTTC
TRBV5-1	.	TRBJ2-1	TRBD2	CASRPTSGINNEQFF	TGCGCCAGCAGGCCCACTAGCGGGATTAACAATGAGCAGTTCTTC
TRBV27	.	TRBJ1-2	.	CASSLRGDGYTF	TGTGCCAGCAGTTTAAGGGGGGATGGCTACACCTTC
TRBV4-3	.	TRBJ1-5	.	CASSQYPGQPQHF	TGCGCCAGCAGCCAATACCCGGGGCAGCCCCAGCATTTT
TRBV11-2	.	TRBJ1-5	.	CASSSRAYQPQHF	TGTGCCAGCAGCTCCAGGGCTTATCAGCCCCAGCATTTT
TRBV13	.	TRBJ2-5	.	CASSPGRGATQYF	TGTGCCAGCAGCCCCGGACGGGGAGCGACCCAGTACTTC
TRBV7-8	.	TRBJ2-5	TRBD2	CASSTRTSGRGETQYF	TGTGCCAGCAGCACGCGGACTAGCGGGAGAGGGGAGACCCAGTACTTC
TRBV7-9	.	TRBJ1-2	TRBD1	CASSQKGTAPYGYTF	TGTGCCAGCAGCCAGAAAGGGACAGCGCCCTATGGCTACACCTTC
TRBV5-6	.	TRBJ2-5	TRBD1	CASRNRDRGKVTQYF	TGTGCCAGCAGAAACCGGGACAGGGGGAAGGTGACCCAGTACTTC
TRBV12-3/TRBV12-4	.	TRBJ1-2	.	CASISDLRGYTF	TGTGCCAGCATCTCAGATCTCCGTGGCTACACCTTC
TRBV6-1	.	TRBJ1-2	.	CASSETRGDYGYTF	TGTGCCAGCAGTGAAACGAGGGGAGACTATGGCTACACCTTC
TRBV3-1/TRBV3-2	.	TRBJ2-5	TRBD2	CASSLAGGQTQYF	TGTGCCAGCAGCCTAGCGGGAGGACAGACCCAGTACTTC
TRBV6-4	.	TRBJ2-1	.	CASASQATSYNEQFF	TGTGCCAGCGCCTCGCAGGCTACGTCCTACAATGAGCAGTTCTTC
TRBV5-1	.	TRBJ1-1	.	CASSSGPTVAEAFF	TGCGCCAGCAGCTCCGGGCCCACGGTCGCTGAAGCTTTCTTT
TRBV6-5	.	TRBJ1-1	.	CASSYYRANTEAFF	TGTGCCAGCAGTTACTACAGGGCGAACACTGAAGCTTTCTTT
TRBV5-1	.	TRBJ2-4	.	CASSFDPQNIQYF	TGCGCCAGCAGCTTCGACCCCCAAAACATTCAGTACTTC
TRBV7-9	.	TRBJ1-4	TRBD1	CASSSGDSFFNEKLFF	TGTGCCAGCAGCTCTGGGGACAGCTTTTTTAATGAAAAACTGTTTTTT
TRBV6-5	.	TRBJ1-1	.	CASSLGTANTEAFF	TGTGCCAGCAGCCTCGGGACGGCCAACACTGAAGCTTTCTTT
TRBV11-2	.	TRBJ1-2	TRBD1	CASSPRQGAYGYTF	TGTGCCAGCAGCCCCCGCCAGGGGGCCTATGGCTACACCTTC
TRBV19	.	TRBJ1-2	TRBD1	CASRLDRTFYGYTF	TGTGCCAGTAGACTGGACAGGACCTTCTATGGCTACACCTTC
TRBV9	.	TRBJ2-1	.	CASSVRETGNEQFF	TGTGCCAGCAGCGTACGGGAGACGGGGAATGAGCAGTTCTTC
TRBV18	.	TRBJ2-7	TRBD2	CASSPAGAGGYEQYF	TGTGCCAGCTCACCCGCTGGGGCGGGAGGCTACGAGCAGTACTTC
TRBV28	.	TRBJ1-2	.	CASTSGPYGYTF	TGTGCCAGCACCTCTGGCCCCTATGGCTACACCTTC
TRBV14	.	TRBJ2-1	TRBD2	CASSQGRWQAGGPDNEQFF	TGTGCCAGCAGCCAAGGCCGCTGGCAGGCGGGAGGGCCTGACAATGAGCAGTTCTTC
TRBV5-1	.	TRBJ1-2	.	CASSLRGRPYGYTF	TGCGCCAGCAGCTTAAGGGGACGGCCCTATGGCTACACCTTC
TRBV27	.	TRBJ1-5	.	CASSSHRGSNQPQHF	TGTGCCAGCAGTTCCCATAGGGGTAGCAATCAGCCCCAGCATTTT
TRBV4-1	.	TRBJ2-3	TRBD1	CASSFQTAGGRTDTQYF	TGCGCCAGCAGCTTCCAGACGGCAGGGGGACGCACAGATACGCAGTATTTT
TRBV21-1	.	TRBJ1-1	.	CASTPRDRYDRRFENTEAFF	TGTGCCAGCACCCCACGGGACAGGTACGACCGTCGCTTTGAGAACACTGAAGCTTTCTTT
TRBV27	.	TRBJ1-2	.	CATRVFYGYTF	TGTGCCACGAGGGTTTTTTATGGCTACACCTTC
TRBV7-2	.	TRBJ1-1	.	CASTTGLGTEAFF	TGTGCCAGCACTACAGGGTTGGGCACTGAAGCTTTCTTT
TRBV5-4	.	TRBJ2-5	.	CASTLATERETQYF	TGTGCCAGCACCTTGGCGACCGAGAGGGAGACCCAGTACTTC
TRBV18	.	TRBJ1-5	TRBD1	CASSPGQGASNQPQHF	TGTGCCAGCTCACCGGGACAGGGGGCGAGTAATCAGCCCCAGCATTTT
TRBV29-1	.	TRBJ1-2	.	CSADGTYRGYTF	TGCAGCGCGGACGGAACTTATCGGGGCTACACCTTC
TRBV6-1	.	TRBJ1-5	.	CASSETGPWRTQPQHF	TGTGCCAGCAGCGAAACCGGGCCTTGGAGGACCCAGCCCCAGCATTTT
TRBV5-4	.	TRBJ2-6	.	CASSLVRASSGANVLTF	TGTGCCAGCAGCTTGGTCAGGGCGAGCTCTGGGGCCAACGTCCTGACTTTC
TRBV27	.	TRBJ2-7	TRBD1	CASSLQTGGPYEQYF	TGTGCCAGCAGTCTACAGACAGGGGGTCCCTACGAGCAGTACTTC
TRBV6-2/TRBV6-3	.	TRBJ2-3	.	CASSYLGGASTDTQYF	TGTGCCAGCAGTTACTTGGGGGGTGCTAGCACAGATACGCAGTATTTT
TRBV15	.	TRBJ1-5	.	CATSSSVNQPQHF	TGTGCCACCAGCAGTTCGGTGAATCAGCCCCAGCATTTT
TRBV2	.	TRBJ1-2	TRBD1	CASSLRTGSGFGYTF	TGTGCCAGCAGTTTAAGGACAGGGTCCGGGTTTGGCTACACCTTC
TRBV6-4	few	TRBJ2-7	TRBD2	CATIGLAGNKIHYEQYF	TGTGCCACCATAGGACTAGCGGGAAACAAAATCCACTACGAGCAGTACTTC
TRBV5-5	.	TRBJ2-1	.	CASRSRGGRGNEQFF	TGTGCCAGCAGGAGCAGGGGCGGGAGAGGGAATGAGCAGTTCTTC
TRBV19	.	TRBJ2-1	.	CASTLTRRLSYNEQFF	TGTGCCAGTACCCTCACCCGGCGGCTCTCCTACAATGAGCAGTTCTTC
TRBV9	.	TRBJ1-6	.	CASSVRATNSPLHF	TGTGCCAGCAGCGTACGTGCTACCAATTCACCCCTCCACTTT
TRBV7-6	.	TRBJ1-1	.	CASSLGGGNTEAFF	TGTGCCAGCAGCTTAGGTGGGGGGAACACTGAAGCTTTCTTT
TRBV27	.	TRBJ2-1	TRBD2	CASSFVGLGYNEQFF	TGTGCCAGCAGTTTTGTGGGACTAGGGTACAATGAGCAGTTCTTC
TRBV6-5	.	TRBJ2-7	.	CASKRLALSYEQYF	TGTGCCAGCAAGCGGCTAGCGTTAAGCTACGAGCAGTACTTC
TRBV10-3	once	TRBJ1-2	.	CAISDSGADYGYTF	TGTGCCATCAGTGATAGCGGGGCGGACTATGGCTACACCTTC
TRBV18	.	TRBJ2-1	.	CASSPAVSSYNEQFF	TGTGCCAGCTCACCGGCGGTCAGCTCCTACAATGAGCAGTTCTTC
TRBV7-2	.	TRBJ2-7	.	CASSPPATYEQYF	TGTGCCAGCAGCCCCCCGGCCACCTACGAGCAGTACTTC
TRBV5-4	.	TRBJ2-1	.	CASSPDSAVRYNEQFF	TGTGCCAGCAGCCCTGACAGCGCAGTTCGCTACAATGAGCAGTTCTTC
TRBV28	.	TRBJ1-5	.	CASSPGFNQPQHF	TGTGCCAGCAGTCCAGGTTTCAATCAGCCCCAGCATTTT
TRBV5-1	.	TRBJ2-1	TRBD2	CASRSGTRSNEQFF	TGCGCCAGCAGGTCCGGGACTAGAAGCAATGAGCAGTTCTTC
TRBV15	.	TRBJ2-7	TRBD2	CATSRFSGRKNEQYF	TGTGCCACCAGCAGATTTAGCGGGAGAAAAAACGAGCAGTACTTC